The next 19 T cell receptor beta chains were all read from a single sample in a study of blood T cell repertoires in COVID-19. The table came from immunoSEQ multiplex PCR; TCRdb's copy has only in-frame clones and leaves some out. The data show about 69,000 clones, around 86% seen once. Material: peripheral blood. The receptors derive from a man aged 35 to 55 with COVID-19, enrolled during active disease.

The rearrangement joins TRBV29-1 to TRBJ1-1; D gene ambiguous. The CDR3 spans 12 residues. V dropped 6 bases and J dropped 1 base, with 9 bases sitting between them. CDR1 is SQVTM, CDR2 ANQGSEA, per germline. CDR3 protein: CSVSTWNTEAFF. The CDR3 DNA follows: TGCAGCGTATCCACTTGGAACACTGAAGCTTTCTTT.

This clone showed up just a few times. V and J are TRBV4-1 and TRBJ2-3; possible D gene TRBD2, 5 bases. V lost 3 bases to trimming and J lost 1 base, with 11 bases between them. CDR1 is MGHRA and CDR2 is YSYEKL in the germline V gene. This CDR3 has 15 residues. The CDR3 DNA reads TGCGCCAGCAGCCATCAATCACTAGGCACAGATACGCAGTATTTT. Translation: CASSHQSLGTDTQYF.

Of note for this clone: One junction end does not reproduce the germline sequence, and a read error may be involved. The chain combines TRBV27 with TRBJ2-7; D is uncertain. The V gene's germline CDR1 is MNHEY and CDR2 SMNVEV (reference sequence). CDR3 length: 10 amino acids. The CDR3 coding sequence is TGTGCCAGCAGTTTCTACGGGCAGTACTTC. Translated, it gives CASSFYGQYF.

The chain couples TRBV27 to TRBJ2-1; 9 bases map to TRBD1. The CDR3 consists of 15 residues. V was pared by 7 bases and J by 8 bases, with 12 bases of the junction left unmatched. Germline V gives CDR1 MNHEY, CDR2 SMNVEV (reference sequence). As DNA, the CDR3 is TGTGCCAGCAATCATGGGACAGGGCCAAGGGATGAGCAGTTCTTC. The encoded protein is CASNHGTGPRDEQFF.

The rearrangement joins TRBV6-6 to TRBJ2-1; 9 bases match TRBD1. The CDR3 spans 15 residues. J gave up 8 bases and V 0 bases, and 5 bases lay outside the gene matches. CDR1 and CDR2 from the germline V gene are MNHNY and SVGAGI (reference sequence). For the CDR3, the DNA is TGTGCCAGCAGTTACTCGACAGGGGGTATCGATGAGCAGTTCTTC. It specifies CASSYSTGGIDEQFF.

This chain connects TRBV5-4 to TRBJ1-2; 9 nucleotides match TRBD1. Germline assignment: CDR1 SGHNT and CDR2 YYREEE (reference sequence). V trimming: 1 base; J trimming: 6 bases; junction bases outside the gene matches: 7. The CDR3 extends over 15 amino acids. The CDR3 coding sequence is TGTGCCAGCAGCTTGTTCGGGACAGGGAATCATGGCTACACCTTC. Its protein product is CASSLFGTGNHGYTF.

V usage is TRBV11-1 and J usage is TRBJ2-1; 8 nucleotides agree with TRBD2. Germline V CDR1 and CDR2: SGHAT, FQDESV (reference sequence). V lost 1 base and J lost 10; bases outside the gene matches: 9. The CDR3 runs to 15 residues. For the CDR3, the DNA is TGTGCCAGCAGCTTAGAGCGGGGGCCACAGATAGAGCAGTTCTTC. Translation gives CASSLERGPQIEQFF.

This chain uses TRBV30 with TRBJ1-2; D is ambiguous. The CDR3 extends over 14 amino acids. The germline CDR1 and CDR2 sequences are GTSNPN and SVGIG (reference sequence). Trimming removed 4 bases at V and 4 bases at J, with 16 bases between. The CDR3: CAWTRPDISYGYTF. CDR3 DNA: TGTGCCTGGACCCGTCCCGACATTTCCTATGGCTACACCTTC.

The chain employs TRBV18 and TRBJ2-1; D unclear. The ends were cut back, 3 bases at V and 2 bases at J, with 17 bases in the middle. Looked up from germline, CDR1 is KGHSH and CDR2 is LQKENI. This CDR3 region has 17 residues. The CDR3 protein is CASSPEAALGPYNEQFF. In DNA, the CDR3 is TGTGCCAGCTCACCTGAGGCGGCCCTCGGCCCCTACAATGAGCAGTTCTTC.

The gene calls are TRBV28 and TRBJ1-1; the D gene is possibly TRBD1 (5 bases). The ends were cut back, 5 bases at V and 1 base at J, with 14 bases in the middle. CDR1 is MDHEN, CDR2 SYDVKM, per germline. The CDR3 has 15 residues. CDR3: CASSPSGGENTEAFF. CDR3 sequence (DNA): TGTGCCAGCAGTCCCTCCGGGGGGGAGAACACTGAAGCTTTCTTT.

The chain uses TRBV5-7 and TRBJ2-7; possibly TRBD1 for D (6 bases). TRBV5-7 counts as an open reading frame of uncertain function. The CDR3 has 14 residues. With 4 bases removed from V and 2 bases from J, the gap between germline ends came to 13 bases. The CDR3 sequence: CASSQTTGTYEQYF. CDR3 in DNA: TGTGCCAGCAGCCAAACGACAGGTACCTACGAGCAGTACTTC.

V gene TRBV3-1 (or the pseudogene TRBV3-2) combines with J gene TRBJ1-3; no definite D call. Germline V CDR1 and CDR2: LGHDT, YNNKEL (reference sequence). V was pared by 1 base and J by 1 base, with 5 bases between. This CDR3 region has 14 residues. CDR3 sequence (DNA): TGTGCCAGCAGCCAAGCACAGTCTGGAAACACCATATATTTT. The encoded protein is CASSQAQSGNTIYF.

The chain recombines TRBV5-1 with TRBJ1-1; 12 nucleotides match TRBD1. Germline CDR1 SGHRS, CDR2 YFSETQ. The CDR3 runs to 17 residues. After removal of 4 bases from V and 0 bases from J, the junction contained 7 bases not matched to a gene. The CDR3 sequence: CASSPGTGGRMNTEAFF. The CDR3 nucleotides read TGCGCCAGCAGCCCTGGGACAGGGGGCCGAATGAACACTGAAGCTTTCTTT.

Here the CDR3 reads CSASNGDQETQYF. The CDR3, as DNA: TGCAGTGCTAGTAACGGGGATCAAGAGACCCAGTACTTC. The chain uses TRBV20-1 and TRBJ2-5, with D possibly being TRBD2 (5 bases). From germline, CDR1 is DFQATT and CDR2 SNEGSKA (reference sequence). CDR3 length: 13 amino acids. V was trimmed by 3 bases and J by 2 bases, leaving 10 bases between them.

The V gene is TRBV6-5, the J gene TRBJ1-1, with 7 bases lining up with TRBD1. The CDR3 loop spans 15 amino acids. Germline CDR1 reads MNHEY; CDR2 reads SVGAGI. The ends lost 0 bases at V and 1 base at J; junction bases unmatched: 2. This CDR3 is CASSYSGQPNTEAFF. The CDR3 nucleotides read TGTGCCAGCAGTTACTCGGGACAGCCGAACACTGAAGCTTTCTTT.

V is TRBV15 and J is TRBJ2-3, with 9 bases identical to TRBD1. Trimming at V came to 3 bases and at J to 5 bases, leaving 12 bases not matched to a gene. The germline gives CDR1 LNHNV, CDR2 YYDKDF (reference sequence). This CDR3 has 17 residues. The CDR3 nucleotides read TGTGCCACCAGCAGTTTGCCGGGACAGGGTGGTGAAGATACGCAGTATTTT. Protein: CATSSLPGQGGEDTQYF.

The chain recombines TRBV30 with TRBJ1-1; D ambiguous. The germline V and J ends were trimmed by 0 bases and 0 bases, with 11 bases remaining between them. Germline CDR1 is GTSNPN and CDR2 is SVGIG (reference sequence). This CDR3 contains 15 residues. CDR3 DNA: TGTGCCTGGAGTGTACCCAGTGACATGAACACTGAAGCTTTCTTT. Translated: CAWSVPSDMNTEAFF.

The chain has TRBV28 and TRBJ1-1, with 9 bases fitting TRBD1. The CDR3 has 15 amino acids. CDR1 and CDR2 (germline): MDHEN, SYDVKM. V shed 5 bases and J 0 bases; nucleotides not matched to a gene: 4. The CDR3 reads CASSDRQGVNTEAFF. In DNA, the CDR3 is TGTGCCAGCAGTGACCGACAGGGGGTGAACACTGAAGCTTTCTTT.

The chain links TRBV3-1 (or the pseudogene TRBV3-2) to TRBJ2-3, with TRBD2 matching over 7 bases. Germline CDR1 reads LGHDT; CDR2 reads YNNKEL (reference sequence). V shed 0 bases and J 6 bases; nucleotides not matched to a gene: 18. The CDR3 extends over 19 amino acids. Written as DNA, the CDR3 is TGTGCCAGCAGCCAAGATGTGGCCCGGGGGGTATATTTAACCGATACGCAGTATTTT. Translated: CASSQDVARGVYLTDTQYF.